The next 6 T cell receptor beta chains were all read from a single sample in a study of PD-L1 blockade in urothelial cancer. Only in-frame clones appear in the TCRdb table, and some are missing; sequencing was by immunoSEQ multiplex PCR. Among roughly 74,000 clones, approximately 86% were seen once, and the ten largest hold more than 5.5%. The source material was PBMCs, sampled around atezolizumab (anti-PD-L1) treatment. All receptors come from a woman aged 70-85 years with urothelial cancer.

The V gene is TRBV25-1, the J gene TRBJ1-5; tentatively, D is TRBD1 (6 bases). V lost 2 bases, J lost 3 bases, and 11 bases lay in between. This CDR3 spans 15 amino acids. Germline assignment: CDR1 MGHDK and CDR2 SYGVNS. The CDR3 DNA is TGTGCCAGCAGTGAAGAGGACAGAGACAATCAGCCCCAGCATTTT. Amino acids: CASSEEDRDNQPQHF.

The chain recombines TRBV28 with TRBJ2-7, with 8 positions matching TRBD1. The CDR3 has 15 amino acids. CDR1 MDHEN and CDR2 SYDVKM come from the germline V gene. The J segment lost 7 bases and the V segment lost 5 bases, leaving 13 bases of the junction unmatched. CDR3 loop: CASSIPGTGVREQYF. DNA for the CDR3: TGTGCCAGCAGTATTCCCGGGACAGGAGTACGGGAGCAGTACTTC.

The chain recombines TRBV7-8 with TRBJ2-7; D possibly corresponds to TRBD1 (6 bases). Germline CDR1 is SGHVS and CDR2 is FQNEAQ. This CDR3 is 14 amino acids long. The V end was cut by 1 base, the J end by 5 bases, with 12 bases between. CDR3 in amino acids: CASSLEGRGNEQYF. The DNA for the CDR3 is TGTGCCAGCAGCTTAGAAGGCAGGGGAAACGAGCAGTACTTC.

Written as DNA, the CDR3 is TGTGCCAGCAGCTCAGACACCCAAAGCTTATATGGCTACACCTTC. As protein: CASSSDTQSLYGYTF. The chain joins TRBV11-3 to TRBJ1-2; D not certain. The CDR3 has 15 residues. With 4 bases removed from V and 5 bases from J, the gap between germline ends came to 17 bases. Germline V gene sequence: CDR1 SGHNT, CDR2 YENEEA.

J is TRBJ2-1 and V is TRBV4-3; 10 nucleotides line up with TRBD2. This CDR3 contains 19 residues. Germline lookup yields CDR1 LGHNA and CDR2 YSLEER. J gave up 4 bases and V 3 bases, and 15 bases lay outside the gene matches. The CDR3 spells CASSQGVSSGGGWYNEQFF. The CDR3 coding sequence is TGCGCCAGCAGCCAGGGGGTCTCTAGCGGGGGAGGTTGGTACAATGAGCAGTTCTTC.

This clone was recorded many times. The chain links TRBV5-5 to TRBJ2-5; D gene unclear. Germline CDR1 is SGHKS and CDR2 is YYEKEE (reference sequence). CDR3 length equals 14 residues. V lost 1 base and J lost 2, with 9 bases in between. The CDR3: CASSLTSGQETQYF. CDR3 nucleotide sequence: TGTGCCAGCAGCTTGACGTCAGGACAAGAGACCCAGTACTTC.